Listed below are T cell receptor beta chains from one sample, sequenced in a study of human T cells and chemical hapten exposure. TCRdb re-called the RACE reads through MiXCR, storing one row per CDR3 protein. This sample carries roughly 180,000 distinct CDR3 sequences, approximately 15% of them seen once, and the ten largest clones take 1.5% to 2%. The material sequenced was whole blood, taken in connection with sensitization to the hapten diphenylcyclopropenone (DPC). All receptors come from a woman younger than 45 with alopecia areata. Some clones in this sample may be carry-over from other donors' samples. The CDR3 runs from the conserved cysteine through the conserved F or W. D genes are given only for firm matches. Not all rows give a size; the values are once, few, many and, for expanded clones, a class.

clone_size: few
j_call: TRBJ1-1
v_call: TRBV5-4
d_call: TRBD1
cdr3_nt: TGTGCCAGCAGCGGGACGACAGGGGAGGGAACTGAAGCTTTCTTT
cdr3_aa: CASSGTTGEGTEAFF

clone_size: NA
j_call: TRBJ2-2
v_call: TRBV7-7
d_call: NA
cdr3_nt: TGTGCCAGCAGCCTTAAACCTTCCGGGGAGCTGTTTTTT
cdr3_aa: CASSLKPSGELFF

clone_size: NA
j_call: TRBJ2-1
v_call: TRBV12-3/TRBV12-4
d_call: NA
cdr3_nt: TGTGCCAGCAGTTTTTTCAGGGTCGCCTACAATGAGCAGTTCTTC
cdr3_aa: CASSFFRVAYNEQFF

clone_size: NA
j_call: TRBJ1-4
v_call: TRBV7-9
d_call: NA
cdr3_nt: TGTGCCAGCAGCGGCCCGCGTGCAACTAATGAAAAACTGTTTTTT
cdr3_aa: CASSGPRATNEKLFF

clone_size: NA
j_call: TRBJ2-3
v_call: TRBV3-2
d_call: NA
cdr3_nt: TGTGCCAGCAGCCACATACTTCCCGGAAGCCGCACAGATACGCAGTATTTT
cdr3_aa: CASSHILPGSRTDTQYF

clone_size: NA
j_call: TRBJ1-5
v_call: TRBV4-3
d_call: NA
cdr3_nt: TGCGCCAGCAGCCAAGAAGGAGGGAAGAATCAGCCCCAGCATTTT
cdr3_aa: CASSQEGGKNQPQHF

clone_size: NA
j_call: TRBJ1-2
v_call: TRBV20-1
d_call: TRBD1
cdr3_nt: TGCAGTGCTAGGGAGACAGGGCCTAACTATGGCTACACCTTC
cdr3_aa: CSARETGPNYGYTF

clone_size: few
j_call: TRBJ2-7
v_call: TRBV7-9
d_call: TRBD2
cdr3_nt: TGTGCCAGCAGCTTGATGGCTAGCGGGGCCTACGAGCAGTACTTC
cdr3_aa: CASSLMASGAYEQYF

clone_size: NA
j_call: TRBJ1-1
v_call: TRBV20-1
d_call: NA
cdr3_nt: TGCAGTGCTAGCAGCAAGGGTAAACTCACTGAAGCTTTCTTT
cdr3_aa: CSASSKGKLTEAFF

clone_size: NA
j_call: TRBJ1-5
v_call: TRBV28
d_call: NA
cdr3_nt: TGTGCCAGCAGCCTATTCAATCAGCCCCAGCATTTT
cdr3_aa: CASSLFNQPQHF

clone_size: NA
j_call: TRBJ2-3
v_call: TRBV12-3/TRBV12-4
d_call: NA
cdr3_nt: TGTGCCAGCACCTTTGGGGCCCGGCTTACGCAGTATTTT
cdr3_aa: CASTFGARLTQYF

clone_size: NA
j_call: TRBJ2-1
v_call: TRBV6-2/TRBV6-3
d_call: NA
cdr3_nt: TGTGCCAGCAGACCGGGACTTAACTACAATGAGCAGTTCTTC
cdr3_aa: CASRPGLNYNEQFF

clone_size: NA
j_call: TRBJ2-1
v_call: TRBV5-6
d_call: NA
cdr3_nt: TGTGCCAGCAGCTTTCCGGGACTGAAAAACAATGAGCAGTTCTTC
cdr3_aa: CASSFPGLKNNEQFF

clone_size: many
j_call: TRBJ2-1
v_call: TRBV4-2
d_call: NA
cdr3_nt: TGTGCCAGCAGCCAACTCCTAGTTGTTAACCATGAGCAGTTCTTC
cdr3_aa: CASSQLLVVNHEQFF

clone_size: NA
j_call: TRBJ2-7
v_call: TRBV28
d_call: NA
cdr3_nt: TGTGCCAGCAGCACTCCGCCCTACGAGCAGTACTTC
cdr3_aa: CASSTPPYEQYF

clone_size: NA
j_call: TRBJ2-1
v_call: TRBV29-1
d_call: TRBD1
cdr3_nt: TGCAGCGCCGGAATACAGGGGCGGGATGAGCAGTTCTTC
cdr3_aa: CSAGIQGRDEQFF

clone_size: many
j_call: TRBJ1-4
v_call: TRBV4-2
d_call: NA
cdr3_nt: TGTGCCAGCAGCCAAGATCTCGGCAACGCCGCAACTAATGAAAAACTGTTTTTT
cdr3_aa: CASSQDLGNAATNEKLFF

clone_size: few
j_call: TRBJ2-7
v_call: TRBV28
d_call: NA
cdr3_nt: TGTGCCAGCAGCCAAACAGGGCCCACTTACGAGCAGTACTTC
cdr3_aa: CASSQTGPTYEQYF

clone_size: few
j_call: TRBJ1-1
v_call: TRBV7-9
d_call: TRBD1
cdr3_nt: TGTGCCAGCAGCTTAGGGCCCGGGACAGTAGCTTTCTTT
cdr3_aa: CASSLGPGTVAFF

clone_size: many
j_call: TRBJ2-2
v_call: TRBV7-3
d_call: NA
cdr3_nt: TGTGCCAGCAGCCCAACAACGAACACCGGGGAGCTGTTTTTT
cdr3_aa: CASSPTTNTGELFF

clone_size: NA
j_call: TRBJ2-1
v_call: TRBV20-1
d_call: TRBD2
cdr3_nt: TGCAGTCCAAGGGGGACTAGCAGTTACAATGAGCAGTTCTTC
cdr3_aa: CSPRGTSSYNEQFF

clone_size: many
j_call: TRBJ1-1
v_call: TRBV18
d_call: NA
cdr3_nt: TGTGCCAGCTCACCGGAACAGATGAACACTGAAGCTTTCTTT
cdr3_aa: CASSPEQMNTEAFF

clone_size: NA
j_call: TRBJ1-3
v_call: TRBV18
d_call: TRBD1
cdr3_nt: TGTGCCAGCTCACCGAGGGACAGTCTCTCTGGAAACACCATATATTTT
cdr3_aa: CASSPRDSLSGNTIYF

clone_size: NA
j_call: TRBJ2-7
v_call: TRBV7-9
d_call: TRBD1
cdr3_nt: TGTGCCAGCAGCCCACAGGGGAAGCCCTACGAGCAGTACTTC
cdr3_aa: CASSPQGKPYEQYF

clone_size: NA
j_call: TRBJ1-5
v_call: TRBV18
d_call: NA
cdr3_nt: TGTGCCAGCTCACCTCAGGGCAGAGATCAGCCCCAGCATTTT
cdr3_aa: CASSPQGRDQPQHF

clone_size: NA
j_call: TRBJ2-2
v_call: TRBV25-1
d_call: TRBD2
cdr3_nt: TGTGCCAGCAGGGAAACGGGACTAAACACCGGGGAGCTGTTTTTT
cdr3_aa: CASRETGLNTGELFF

clone_size: few
j_call: TRBJ2-1
v_call: TRBV6-1
d_call: TRBD1
cdr3_nt: TGTGCCAGCAGTGAATCGGACAGGGGGAATGAGCAGTTCTTC
cdr3_aa: CASSESDRGNEQFF

clone_size: NA
j_call: TRBJ2-1
v_call: TRBV7-3
d_call: TRBD2
cdr3_nt: TGTGCCAGCAGCTTTGGGAGGGCCCTCGTGAATGAGCAGTTCTTC
cdr3_aa: CASSFGRALVNEQFF

clone_size: few
j_call: TRBJ1-1
v_call: TRBV29-1
d_call: TRBD1
cdr3_nt: TGCAGCGTGGAGGACAGGGGCACTGAAGCTTTCTTT
cdr3_aa: CSVEDRGTEAFF

clone_size: few
j_call: TRBJ1-2
v_call: TRBV10-3
d_call: NA
cdr3_nt: TGTGCCATCGGGCGGGAGGAGAACTATGGCTACACCTTC
cdr3_aa: CAIGREENYGYTF

clone_size: few
j_call: TRBJ2-7
v_call: TRBV5-1
d_call: TRBD1
cdr3_nt: TGCGCCAGCGCCCCCGGACAGGGGCCCTACGAGCAGTACTTC
cdr3_aa: CASAPGQGPYEQYF

clone_size: NA
j_call: TRBJ1-1
v_call: TRBV6-2/TRBV6-3
d_call: NA
cdr3_nt: TGTGCCAGCAGTTTTTTTCTCGGGGTTCAAGCTTTCTTT
cdr3_aa: CASSFFLGVQAFF

clone_size: NA
j_call: TRBJ2-5
v_call: TRBV12-3/TRBV12-4
d_call: NA
cdr3_nt: TGTGCCAGCAGAGGGAGAGGGACCCAGTACTTC
cdr3_aa: CASRGRGTQYF

clone_size: few
j_call: TRBJ1-2
v_call: TRBV28
d_call: NA
cdr3_nt: TGTGCCAGCAGACCGGGTGTTAGCTATGGCTACACCTTC
cdr3_aa: CASRPGVSYGYTF

clone_size: many
j_call: TRBJ2-3
v_call: TRBV5-4
d_call: NA
cdr3_nt: TGTGCCAGCAGCTCCAAAACCACAGATACGCAGTATTTT
cdr3_aa: CASSSKTTDTQYF

clone_size: NA
j_call: TRBJ2-5
v_call: TRBV7-6
d_call: NA
cdr3_nt: TGTGCCAGCAGCTTACAGCCCCGAGGGGAGACCCAGTACTTC
cdr3_aa: CASSLQPRGETQYF

clone_size: many
j_call: TRBJ2-1
v_call: TRBV6-2/TRBV6-3
d_call: TRBD2
cdr3_nt: TGTGCCGCTAAACTAGCGGGAGAACTCAATGAGCAGTTCTTC
cdr3_aa: CAAKLAGELNEQFF

clone_size: NA
j_call: TRBJ2-1
v_call: TRBV20-1
d_call: NA
cdr3_nt: TGCAGTGCTAGTCCAACCCGGGGAAGGGATGAGCAGTTCTTC
cdr3_aa: CSASPTRGRDEQFF

clone_size: NA
j_call: TRBJ1-1
v_call: TRBV7-8
d_call: NA
cdr3_nt: TGTGCCAGCAGCACAGGGAGTTGGAACACTGAAGCTTTCTTT
cdr3_aa: CASSTGSWNTEAFF

clone_size: few
j_call: TRBJ2-7
v_call: TRBV6-5
d_call: NA
cdr3_nt: TGTGCCAGCAGTTACTCCCGGGACAAGGCCTACGAGCAGTACTTC
cdr3_aa: CASSYSRDKAYEQYF

clone_size: few
j_call: TRBJ2-7
v_call: TRBV20-1
d_call: NA
cdr3_nt: TGCAGTGCGGGGCGAGGGCACGAGCAGTACTTC
cdr3_aa: CSAGRGHEQYF

clone_size: NA
j_call: TRBJ2-4
v_call: TRBV20-1
d_call: NA
cdr3_nt: TGCAGTGCTAGTGCAGGCACCAAAAACATTCAGTACTTC
cdr3_aa: CSASAGTKNIQYF

clone_size: NA
j_call: TRBJ2-5
v_call: TRBV12-3/TRBV12-4
d_call: NA
cdr3_nt: TGTGCCAGCAGCCGTAGTTCGGGGCAGACCCAGTACTTC
cdr3_aa: CASSRSSGQTQYF

clone_size: NA
j_call: TRBJ2-5
v_call: TRBV5-1
d_call: NA
cdr3_nt: TGCGCCAGCAGCACCGGGACGGACCAAGAGACCCAGTACTTC
cdr3_aa: CASSTGTDQETQYF

clone_size: NA
j_call: TRBJ2-1
v_call: TRBV7-3
d_call: TRBD1
cdr3_nt: TGTGCCAGCAGCCGGGACAGCGCTTACTACAATGAGCAGTTCTTC
cdr3_aa: CASSRDSAYYNEQFF

clone_size: few
j_call: TRBJ1-5
v_call: TRBV12-3/TRBV12-4
d_call: TRBD1
cdr3_nt: TGTGCCAGCACCGAGGGACAGTCGGTTCAGCCCCAGCATTTT
cdr3_aa: CASTEGQSVQPQHF

clone_size: NA
j_call: TRBJ1-1
v_call: TRBV9
d_call: NA
cdr3_nt: TGTGCCAGCAGCGTAGTTGGGGGTTACACTGAAGCTTTCTTT
cdr3_aa: CASSVVGGYTEAFF

clone_size: many
j_call: TRBJ2-2
v_call: TRBV5-4
d_call: NA
cdr3_nt: TGTGCCAGCAGAACCGGGGTAGCCGGGGAGCTGTTTTTT
cdr3_aa: CASRTGVAGELFF

clone_size: NA
j_call: TRBJ1-2
v_call: TRBV4-1
d_call: NA
cdr3_nt: TGCGCCAGCAGCTGGGGGGCTGGCTACACCTTC
cdr3_aa: CASSWGAGYTF

clone_size: NA
j_call: TRBJ2-1
v_call: TRBV7-2
d_call: NA
cdr3_nt: TGTGCCAGCAGCCCAGACAGGTTGGGCGGGGGTGAGCAGTTCTTC
cdr3_aa: CASSPDRLGGGEQFF

clone_size: few
j_call: TRBJ1-5
v_call: TRBV6-6
d_call: TRBD1
cdr3_nt: TGTGCCAGCAGTTACGACAGGGCAGTGAGCAATCAGCCCCAGCATTTT
cdr3_aa: CASSYDRAVSNQPQHF

clone_size: few
j_call: TRBJ2-3
v_call: TRBV7-9
d_call: NA
cdr3_nt: TGTGCCAGCGGCGGGCCCAGCACAGATACGCAGTATTTT
cdr3_aa: CASGGPSTDTQYF

clone_size: few
j_call: TRBJ2-7
v_call: TRBV11-2
d_call: NA
cdr3_nt: TGTGCCAGCAGCCCCCGAGGAAAGGATCTTACCTACGAGCAGTACTTC
cdr3_aa: CASSPRGKDLTYEQYF

clone_size: many
j_call: TRBJ2-3
v_call: TRBV2
d_call: NA
cdr3_nt: TGTGCCAGCAGTGAGCGGGCCACAGATACGCAGTATTTT
cdr3_aa: CASSERATDTQYF